The 27 T cell receptor beta chains below were found in one sample sequenced in a study of PD-L1 blockade in urothelial cancer. Described time point: peripheral blood 6 weeks after treatment start. Here immunoSEQ multiplex PCR was the method, and the copy in TCRdb shows in-frame clones only, minus some. The table shows about 130,000 clones, with around 86% occurring only once. The sample consisted of PBMCs, taken around atezolizumab (anti-PD-L1) treatment. All receptors come from a man aged 50-59 years with urothelial cancer.

This clone has only a few counts. The chain recombines TRBV7-8 with TRBJ2-1; 10 bases are a match to TRBD2. The V gene end was trimmed by 4 bases and the J gene end by 2 bases; junction bases not matched to a gene: 2. In germline, CDR1 is SGHVS, CDR2 FQNEAQ. The CDR3 is 15 residues long. The CDR3 region is CASSSLAGAYNEQFF. The DNA for the CDR3 is TGTGCCAGCAGCTCCCTAGCGGGGGCCTACAATGAGCAGTTCTTC.

The chain links TRBV7-2 to TRBJ2-1, with 10 bases that match TRBD2. Germline V gene sequence: CDR1 SGHTA, CDR2 FQGNSA. The CDR3 loop spans 19 amino acids. V shed 1 base, J shed 0 bases, and the junction held 9 bases outside the gene matches. Here the CDR3 DNA reads TGTGCCAGCAGCTTAGACAGCGGGAGGGCCCCCCGCTCCTACAATGAGCAGTTCTTC. This codes for CASSLDSGRAPRSYNEQFF.

The V gene is TRBV18, the J gene TRBJ1-1; D may be TRBD1 (6 bases). Germline V lookup: CDR1 KGHSH, CDR2 LQKENI. The CDR3 totals 15 residues. V lost 3 bases and J 1 base, leaving 12 bases between the germline ends. Written as DNA, the CDR3 is TGTGCCAGCTCACCCGGGGCGACAGGGAACACTGAAGCTTTCTTT. As protein: CASSPGATGNTEAFF. Drawing the rest from reference TRBV18 and TRBJ1-1, the complete variable domain is NAGVMQNPRHLVRRRGQEARLRCSPMKGHSHVYWYRQLPEEGLKFMVYLQKENIIDESGMPKERFSAEFPKEGPSILRIQQVVRGDSAAYFCASSPGATGNTEAFFGQGTRLTVV.

The V gene is TRBV6-1, the J gene TRBJ2-3, with 7 bases identical to TRBD1. The germline CDR1 and CDR2 sequences are MNHNS and SASEGT. Unmatched junction bases numbered 10, after V lost 4 bases and J lost 6 bases. CDR3 length: 15 residues. The CDR3: CASSGDSEFTDTQYF. The CDR3 coding sequence is TGTGCCAGCAGTGGGGACAGTGAGTTTACCGATACGCAGTATTTT.

The CDR3 region is CASSAGGSLQETQYF. The CDR3 bases are TGTGCCAGCAGTGCGGGGGGGAGTCTACAAGAGACCCAGTACTTC. The rearrangement uses TRBV28 and TRBJ2-5; 9 nucleotides match TRBD2. Germline loops: CDR1 MDHEN, CDR2 SYDVKM. This CDR3 is built from 15 residues. V was pared by 5 bases and J by 2 bases, with 6 bases of the junction left unmatched.

The chain carries TRBV15 and TRBJ1-4; TRBD1 is a possible D gene (5 bases). The CDR3 loop spans 14 amino acids. Germline V CDR1 and CDR2: LNHNV, YYDKDF (reference sequence). V was cut by 0 bases and J by 4 bases, with 6 bases left in between. The CDR3 region is CATSRDRVNEKLFF. Here the CDR3 DNA reads TGTGCCACCAGCAGAGACAGGGTTAATGAAAAACTGTTTTTT.

Concerning this clone itself: The sample holds other DNA sequences that translate to the same CDR3. The V gene is TRBV18, the J gene TRBJ1-1; maybe TRBD1 (6 bases). Germline assignment: CDR1 KGHSH and CDR2 LQKENI. This CDR3 is 13 amino acids long. Trimming stripped 6 bases from V and 2 bases from J, with 10 bases between. The CDR3 loop reads CASSRTDNTEAFF. In DNA form, the CDR3 reads TGTGCCAGCTCGCGGACAGACAACACTGAAGCTTTCTTT.

The chain employs TRBV2 and TRBJ2-1; TRBD2 matches 9 bases. CDR1 is SNHLY, CDR2 FYNNEI, per germline. The CDR3 spans 14 residues. Trimming took 10 bases from V and 1 from J; bases not matched to a gene: 5. CDR3 in amino acids: CATHSGSSYNEQFF. CDR3 nucleotides: TGTGCCACCCATAGCGGGAGTTCCTACAATGAGCAGTTCTTC.

The genes are TRBV7-9 and TRBJ2-7, with D perhaps TRBD2 (6 bases). CDR1 and CDR2 (germline): SEHNR, FQNEAQ (reference sequence). CDR3 length: 12 amino acids. With 4 bases removed from V and 5 bases from J, the gap between germline ends came to 9 bases. The CDR3 loop reads CASSYAGHEQYF. The DNA for the CDR3 is TGTGCCAGCAGCTATGCGGGGCACGAGCAGTACTTC.

V gene TRBV11-3 combines with J gene TRBJ2-7; possibly TRBD2 for D (6 bases). Trimming took off 5 bases at V and 0 bases at J, with 14 bases between the two ends. Germline CDR1 and CDR2: SGHNT and YENEEA. This CDR3 region has 15 residues. CDR3 residues: CASSAGPHSSYEQYF. For the CDR3, the DNA is TGTGCCAGCAGCGCGGGACCCCACAGCTCCTACGAGCAGTACTTC.

The chain is built from TRBV5-6 and TRBJ2-5; a possible D gene is TRBD2 (6 bases). The germline CDR1 and CDR2 sequences are SGHDT and YYEEEE. Trimming left V 4 bases short and J 4 bases short, with 17 bases between. The CDR3 contains 15 residues. The CDR3 is CASSKGRVGGETQYF. The CDR3 nucleotides are TGTGCCAGCAGCAAAGGGCGGGTGGGAGGAGAGACCCAGTACTTC.

This clone was recorded only once. The chain combines TRBV5-1 with TRBJ1-1; no reliable D call. Trimming shortened V by 3 bases and J by 0 bases, and 15 bases separated the two germline ends. Germline V lookup: CDR1 SGHRS, CDR2 YFSETQ. The CDR3 totals 16 residues. The CDR3 nucleotides read TGCGCCAGCAGCTGGCTAAGGACGGGAATGAACACTGAAGCTTTCTTT. Translation: CASSWLRTGMNTEAFF.

The chain couples TRBV11-2 to TRBJ2-7; 7 bases are a match to TRBD2. This CDR3 is built from 17 residues. The V gene end was trimmed by 4 bases and the J gene end by 2 bases; junction bases not matched to a gene: 14. Germline values: CDR1 SGHAT, CDR2 FQNNGV. Written as DNA, the CDR3 is TGTGCCAGCAGCTCCGCTGGGGTCGGGAGGTTCCCCTACGAGCAGTACTTC. This sequence encodes CASSSAGVGRFPYEQYF.

The chain links TRBV11-3 to TRBJ2-1; D perhaps matches TRBD2 (5 bases). CDR3 size: 15 residues. Trimming left V 11 bases short and J 0 bases short, with 17 bases between. Looked up from germline, CDR1 is SGHNT and CDR2 is YENEEA. The CDR3 region has the DNA TGTGCCGTACGACTATTAGGCTCCTCCTACAATGAGCAGTTCTTC. This translates into CAVRLLGSSYNEQFF.

The chain has TRBV10-1 and TRBJ2-5, with 8 bases identical to TRBD1. V lost 0 bases and J lost 5; bases outside the gene matches: 5. The germline gives CDR1 WNHNN, CDR2 SYGVQD (reference sequence). The CDR3 sequence is 15 residues long. Written as DNA, the CDR3 is TGCGCCAGCAGTGAGTCGAGACAGGGGAGGGAGACCCAGTACTTC. It translates to CASSESRQGRETQYF.

The table lists this clone with a count of one. The V gene is TRBV10-1, the J gene TRBJ2-3, with TRBD2 matching 10 bases. The germline CDR1 and CDR2 sequences are WNHNN and SYGVQD (reference sequence). The CDR3 totals 16 residues. V lost 1 base to trimming and J lost 3 bases; unmatched junction nucleotides: 4. The CDR3 DNA follows: TGCGCCAGCAGTGAGTGGTCTAGCGGGAGTACAGATACGCAGTATTTT. Translating gives CASSEWSSGSTDTQYF.

V usage is TRBV18 and J usage is TRBJ1-1; 8 nucleotides agree with TRBD1. This CDR3 has 14 amino acids. Germline V CDR1 and CDR2: KGHSH, LQKENI. V was pared by 3 bases and J by 1 base, with 1 base of the junction left unmatched. CDR3 sequence reads: CASSPGQGNTEAFF. The CDR3 DNA sequence: TGTGCCAGCTCACCCGGACAGGGGAACACTGAAGCTTTCTTT. The variable domain in full, with the rest retrieved from reference TRBV18 and TRBJ1-1, is NAGVMQNPRHLVRRRGQEARLRCSPMKGHSHVYWYRQLPEEGLKFMVYLQKENIIDESGMPKERFSAEFPKEGPSILRIQQVVRGDSAAYFCASSPGQGNTEAFFGQGTRLTVV.

The chain recombines TRBV11-2 with TRBJ2-3; TRBD2 matches at 12 bases. Germline V gene sequence: CDR1 SGHAT, CDR2 FQNNGV. V gave up 8 bases and J gave up 2 bases; unmatched junction bases: 5. The CDR3 spans 15 residues. The DNA of the CDR3 is TGTGCCAGCTCACTAGCGGGAGGCATCACAGATACGCAGTATTTT. As protein: CASSLAGGITDTQYF.

This clone was seen a few times. The chain is built from TRBV2 and TRBJ2-5; no definite D call. CDR1 and CDR2 from the germline V gene are SNHLY and FYNNEI. The ends were cut back, 9 bases at V and 2 bases at J, with 13 bases in the middle. The CDR3 sequence is 13 residues long. CDR3 sequence reads: CASDWAFQETQYF. CDR3 coding DNA: TGTGCCAGTGATTGGGCATTTCAAGAGACCCAGTACTTC.

In the case of this clone: An end of the junction differs from the germline gene, which may be a read error. This sequence joins TRBV30 and TRBJ1-2; 8 bases are a match to TRBD1. CDR3 size: 16 residues. Germline V lookup: CDR1 GTSNPN, CDR2 SVGIG (reference sequence). CDR3 sequence reads: CAWSPPGQVYSYDYTF. The CDR3 bases are TGTGCCTGGAGCCCCCCGGGACAGGTTTATAGCTATGACTACACCTTC.

The rearrangement joins TRBV2 to TRBJ2-1, with a possible D match to TRBD1 (5 bases). Germline V lookup: CDR1 SNHLY, CDR2 FYNNEI. Trimming pared 4 bases from V and 6 bases from J, leaving 16 bases between. This CDR3 is built from 15 residues. The CDR3, as DNA: TGTGCCAGCAGTGTAACAGGATCGTTAACCAATGAGCAGTTCTTC. It specifies CASSVTGSLTNEQFF.

For the CDR3, the DNA is TGTGCCAGCAGTGTTGCTGGGAGCTCCTACAATGAGCAGTTCTTC. Translating it yields CASSVAGSSYNEQFF. This sequence joins TRBV2 and TRBJ2-1; maybe TRBD2 (5 bases). The CDR3 loop spans 15 amino acids. CDR1 and CDR2 (germline): SNHLY, FYNNEI. V gave up 4 bases and J gave up 0 bases, with 10 bases separating them.

This sequence joins TRBV7-8 and TRBJ1-5; 8 bases map to TRBD1. Losses at the gene ends were 5 bases for V and 6 bases for J; bases not matched to a gene: 9. The germline CDR1 and CDR2 sequences are SGHVS and FQNEAQ. The CDR3 runs to 15 residues. Here the CDR3 DNA reads TGTGCCAGCAGCATACGACAGGGGCAAGGTCAGCCCCAGCATTTT. It yields the protein CASSIRQGQGQPQHF.

This clone appeared a few times. The chain recombines TRBV5-1 with TRBJ2-7, with unresolved D. The V end lost 1 base, the J end lost 0 bases, and 8 bases lay between the germline ends. The CDR3 is made up of 14 amino acids. From germline, CDR1 is SGHRS and CDR2 YFSETQ. Written as DNA, the CDR3 is TGCGCCAGCAGCTTGATCCCGAGCTCCTACGAGCAGTACTTC. Amino acid sequence: CASSLIPSSYEQYF.

This clone appeared a single time. The chain is built from TRBV19 and TRBJ1-5; a possible D gene is TRBD1 (5 bases). Between the trimmed V and J ends, which lost 6 bases and 0 bases, there was a span of 12 bases. Germline loops: CDR1 LNHDA, CDR2 SQIVND (reference sequence). The CDR3 totals 15 residues. CDR3 loop: CASRRPGYSNQPQHF. DNA for the CDR3: TGTGCCAGTAGGAGGCCAGGGTATAGCAATCAGCCCCAGCATTTT.

This clone appeared many times. This same CDR3 is encoded by further DNA sequences in the sample. The CDR3 region has the DNA TGTGCCAGCAGTTACTCGGGACAGGGAGCCTACGAGCAGTACTTC. Its protein product is CASSYSGQGAYEQYF. This chain links TRBV6-5 with TRBJ2-7, with TRBD1 matching 9 bases. The CDR3 runs to 15 residues. Per the germline V gene, CDR1 is MNHEY and CDR2 is SVGAGI. J lost 2 bases, V lost 0 bases, and 2 bases had no gene match.

The genes are TRBV5-1 and TRBJ1-6, with D unresolved. Germline loops: CDR1 SGHRS, CDR2 YFSETQ. Between the trimmed V and J ends, which lost 4 bases and 9 bases, there was a span of 14 bases. The CDR3 is 14 residues long. The CDR3, as DNA: TGCGCCAGCAGCGCAATCGGGTTAGTTTCACCCCTCCACTTT. This sequence encodes CASSAIGLVSPLHF.